This T cell receptor (beta chain) stems from a study of T cell changes during pregnancy in multiple sclerosis. The CDR3 length is 15 residues. V was shortened by 0 bases and J by 0 bases, with 6 bases between the two germline ends. Germline V CDR1 and CDR2: SGHAT, FQNNGV. TCRdb's table, derived via immunoSEQ multiplex PCR, lists solely in-frame clones and lacks some. The sample contains around 50,000 clones, approximately 92% of which appear only once. The receptor was isolated from a female donor with multiple sclerosis, enrolled in a pregnancy study. The chain joins TRBV11-2 to TRBJ2-1, with no clear D. The material was CD8+ T cells from peripheral blood mononuclear cells, obtained in the second trimester of pregnancy. The CDR3 DNA follows: TGTGCCAGCAGCTTAGAACTGAGCTCCTACAATGAGCAGTTCTTC. Translated, it gives CASSLELSSYNEQFF.